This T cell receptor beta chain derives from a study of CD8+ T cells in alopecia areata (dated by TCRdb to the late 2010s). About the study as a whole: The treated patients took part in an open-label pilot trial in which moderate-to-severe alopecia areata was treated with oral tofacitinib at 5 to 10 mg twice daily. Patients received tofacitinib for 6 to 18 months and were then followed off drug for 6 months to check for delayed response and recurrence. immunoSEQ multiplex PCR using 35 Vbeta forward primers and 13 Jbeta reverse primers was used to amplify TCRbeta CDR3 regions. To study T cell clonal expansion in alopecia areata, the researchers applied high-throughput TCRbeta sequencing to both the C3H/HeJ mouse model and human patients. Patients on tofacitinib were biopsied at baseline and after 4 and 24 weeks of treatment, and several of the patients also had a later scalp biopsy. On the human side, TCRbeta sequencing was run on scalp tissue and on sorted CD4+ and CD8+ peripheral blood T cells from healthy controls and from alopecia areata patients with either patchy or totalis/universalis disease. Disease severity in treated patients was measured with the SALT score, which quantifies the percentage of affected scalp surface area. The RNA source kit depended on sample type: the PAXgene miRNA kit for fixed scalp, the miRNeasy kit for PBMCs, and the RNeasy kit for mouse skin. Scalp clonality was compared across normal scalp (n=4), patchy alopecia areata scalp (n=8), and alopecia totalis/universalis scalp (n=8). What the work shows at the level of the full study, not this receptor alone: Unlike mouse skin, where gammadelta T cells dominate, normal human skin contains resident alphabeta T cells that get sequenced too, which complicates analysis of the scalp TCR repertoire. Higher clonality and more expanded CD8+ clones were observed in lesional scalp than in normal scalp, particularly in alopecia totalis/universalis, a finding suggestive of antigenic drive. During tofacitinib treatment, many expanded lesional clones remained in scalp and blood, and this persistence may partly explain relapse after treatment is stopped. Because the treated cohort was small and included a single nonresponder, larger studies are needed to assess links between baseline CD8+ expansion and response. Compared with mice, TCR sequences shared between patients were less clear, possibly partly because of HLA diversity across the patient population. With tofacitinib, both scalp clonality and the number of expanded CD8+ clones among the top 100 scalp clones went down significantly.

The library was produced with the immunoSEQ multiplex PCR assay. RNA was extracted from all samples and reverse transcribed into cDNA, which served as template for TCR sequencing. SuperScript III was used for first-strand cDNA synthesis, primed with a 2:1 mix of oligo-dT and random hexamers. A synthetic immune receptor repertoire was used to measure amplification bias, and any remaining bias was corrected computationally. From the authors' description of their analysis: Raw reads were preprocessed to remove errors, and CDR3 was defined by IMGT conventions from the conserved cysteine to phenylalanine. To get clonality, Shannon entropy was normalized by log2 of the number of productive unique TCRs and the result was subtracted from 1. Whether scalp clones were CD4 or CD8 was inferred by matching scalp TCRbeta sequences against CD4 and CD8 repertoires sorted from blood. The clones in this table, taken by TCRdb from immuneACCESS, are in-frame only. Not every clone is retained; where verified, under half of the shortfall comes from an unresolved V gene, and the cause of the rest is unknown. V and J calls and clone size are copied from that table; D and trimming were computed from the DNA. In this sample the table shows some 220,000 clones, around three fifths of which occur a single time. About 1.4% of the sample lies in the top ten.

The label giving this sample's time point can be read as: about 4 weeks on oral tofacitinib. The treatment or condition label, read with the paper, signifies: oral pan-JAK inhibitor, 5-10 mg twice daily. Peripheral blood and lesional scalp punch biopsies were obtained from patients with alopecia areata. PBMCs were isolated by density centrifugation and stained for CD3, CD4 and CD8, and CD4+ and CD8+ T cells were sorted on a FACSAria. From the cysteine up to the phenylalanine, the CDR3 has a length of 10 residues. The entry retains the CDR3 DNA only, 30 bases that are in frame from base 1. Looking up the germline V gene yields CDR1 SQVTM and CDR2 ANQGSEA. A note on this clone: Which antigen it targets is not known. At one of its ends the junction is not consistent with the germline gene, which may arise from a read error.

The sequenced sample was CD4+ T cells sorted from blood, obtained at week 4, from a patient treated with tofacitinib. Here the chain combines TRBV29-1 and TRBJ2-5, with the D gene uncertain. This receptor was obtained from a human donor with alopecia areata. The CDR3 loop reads CSFEKETQYF. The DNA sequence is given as TGCAGCTTTGAGAAAGAGACCCAGTACTTC.